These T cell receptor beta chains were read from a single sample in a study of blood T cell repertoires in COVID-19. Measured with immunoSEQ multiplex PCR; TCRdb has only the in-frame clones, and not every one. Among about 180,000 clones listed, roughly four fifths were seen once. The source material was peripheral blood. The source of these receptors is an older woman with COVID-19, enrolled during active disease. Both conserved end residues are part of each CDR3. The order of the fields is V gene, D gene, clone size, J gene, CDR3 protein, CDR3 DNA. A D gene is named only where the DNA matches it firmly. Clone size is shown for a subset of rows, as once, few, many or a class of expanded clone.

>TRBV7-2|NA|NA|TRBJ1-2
CASSFTGNGYTF
TGTGCCAGCAGCTTCACAGGGAATGGCTACACCTTC
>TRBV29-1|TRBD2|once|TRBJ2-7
CSVRDSGITYEQYF
TGCAGCGTCCGAGATAGCGGGATCACCTACGAGCAGTACTTC
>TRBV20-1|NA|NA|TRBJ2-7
CSASRGNEQYF
TGCAGTGCTAGTAGGGGGAACGAGCAGTACTTC
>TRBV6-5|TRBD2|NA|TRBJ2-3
CASSYGGRADTQYF
TGTGCCAGCAGTTACGGCGGGAGGGCAGATACGCAGTATTTT
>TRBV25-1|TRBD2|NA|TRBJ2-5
CASRSPSGSQETQYF
TGTGCCAGCAGATCCCCTAGCGGGAGCCAAGAGACCCAGTACTTC
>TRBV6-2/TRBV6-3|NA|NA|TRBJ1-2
CASSYPDRPDYGYTF
TGTGCCAGCAGTTATCCCGACAGGCCCGACTATGGCTACACCTTC
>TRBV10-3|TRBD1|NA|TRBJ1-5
CAISESSGQVGQPQHF
TGTGCCATCAGTGAGTCGTCGGGACAGGTGGGTCAGCCCCAGCATTTT
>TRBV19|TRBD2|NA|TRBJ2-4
CASSSSGKNIQYF
TGTGCCAGTAGTTCTAGCGGGAAAAACATTCAGTACTTC
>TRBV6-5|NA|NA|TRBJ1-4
CASSLEPATNEKLFF
TGTGCCAGCAGCCTTGAGCCTGCAACTAATGAAAAACTGTTTTTT
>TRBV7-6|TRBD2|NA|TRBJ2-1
CASSRLPSGTTGGVNEQFF
TGTGCCAGCAGCCGCCTGCCATCGGGTACGACGGGAGGGGTGAATGAGCAGTTCTTC
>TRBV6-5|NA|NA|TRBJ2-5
CASSMTGNQETQYF
TGTGCCAGCAGCATGACCGGGAACCAAGAGACCCAGTACTTC
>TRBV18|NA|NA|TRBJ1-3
CASSPTSTGFGNTIYF
TGTGCCAGCTCACCCACCTCCACGGGTTTCGGAAACACCATATATTTT
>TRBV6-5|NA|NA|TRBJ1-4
CASSYGAGRNEKLFF
TGTGCCAGCAGTTACGGGGCAGGGCGGAATGAAAAACTGTTTTTT
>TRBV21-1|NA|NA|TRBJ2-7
CASSKTGQGHEQYF
TGTGCCAGCAGCAAAACAGGACAGGGCCACGAGCAGTACTTC
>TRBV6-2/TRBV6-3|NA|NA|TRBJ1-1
CASSTSRLQGSRGEAFF
TGTGCCAGCAGTACCTCCCGGTTGCAGGGGAGTAGGGGTGAAGCTTTCTTT
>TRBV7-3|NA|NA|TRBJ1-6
CASSSGLYNSPLHF
TGTGCCAGCAGCTCCGGACTTTATAATTCACCCCTCCACTTT
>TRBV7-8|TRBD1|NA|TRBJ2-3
CASSSLGQGATDTQYF
TGTGCCAGCAGCTCCTTAGGACAGGGGGCAACAGATACGCAGTATTTT
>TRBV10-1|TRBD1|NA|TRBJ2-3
CASSEGGQGTDTQYF
TGCGCCAGCAGTGAAGGAGGACAGGGTACAGATACGCAGTATTTT
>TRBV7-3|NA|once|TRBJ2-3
CASSLGLSTDTQYF
TGTGCCAGCAGCTTAGGACTGAGCACAGATACGCAGTATTTT
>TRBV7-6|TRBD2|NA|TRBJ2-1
CASSLVLAGGNNEQFF
TGTGCCAGCAGCTTAGTCCTAGCGGGAGGGAACAATGAGCAGTTCTTC
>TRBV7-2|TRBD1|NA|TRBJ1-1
CASSLEWDRAKAFF
TGTGCCAGCAGCTTAGAATGGGACAGGGCTAAAGCTTTCTTT
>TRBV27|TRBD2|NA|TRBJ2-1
CASTKGLAGVGEQFF
TGTGCCAGCACCAAGGGACTAGCGGGAGTAGGTGAGCAGTTCTTC
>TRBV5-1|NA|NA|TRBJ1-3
CASSVLGVGSGNTIYF
TGCGCCAGCAGCGTACTAGGTGTTGGGTCTGGAAACACCATATATTTT
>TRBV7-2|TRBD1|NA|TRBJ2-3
CASSSTGQAVDTQYF
TGTGCCAGCAGCTCCACGGGACAGGCGGTGGATACGCAGTATTTT
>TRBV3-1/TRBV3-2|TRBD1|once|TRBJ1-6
CASSQGSGTGGSPLHF
TGTGCCAGCAGCCAAGGATCCGGGACAGGAGGTTCACCCCTCCACTTT
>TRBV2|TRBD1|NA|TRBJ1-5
CASSRDRDNQPQHF
TGTGCCAGCAGTAGGGACAGGGATAACCAGCCCCAGCATTTT
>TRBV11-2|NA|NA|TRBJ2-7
CASSLVQGSYYEQYF
TGTGCCAGCAGCTTAGTGCAGGGGTCTTACTACGAGCAGTACTTC
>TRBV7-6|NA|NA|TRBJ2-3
CASSLAGQATDTQYF
TGTGCCAGCAGCTTAGCGGGGCAGGCCACAGATACGCAGTATTTT
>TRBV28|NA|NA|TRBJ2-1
CASSEGTAGRGYNEQFF
TGTGCCAGCAGTGAAGGGACAGCCGGGAGGGGTTACAATGAGCAGTTCTTC
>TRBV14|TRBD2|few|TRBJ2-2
CASSHTSGRAAGELFF
TGTGCCAGCAGCCACACTAGCGGGAGGGCCGCCGGGGAGCTGTTTTTT
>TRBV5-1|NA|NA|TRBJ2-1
CASSLVWPYQSSYNEQFF
TGCGCCAGCAGCTTGGTGTGGCCTTACCAAAGCTCCTACAATGAGCAGTTCTTC
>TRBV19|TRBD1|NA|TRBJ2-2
CASSGTGRTGELFF
TGTGCCAGTTCCGGGACAGGGAGGACCGGGGAGCTGTTTTTT
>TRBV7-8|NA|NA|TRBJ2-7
CASSLARSYEQYF
TGTGCCAGCAGCTTAGCTAGATCGTACGAGCAGTACTTC
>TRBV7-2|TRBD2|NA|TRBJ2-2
CASSVTGTRYTGELFF
TGTGCCAGCAGTGTTACCGGGACTAGGTACACCGGGGAGCTGTTTTTT
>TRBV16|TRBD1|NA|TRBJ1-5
CASSLGTGDGQPQHF
TGTGCCAGCAGCCTGGGGACAGGGGACGGACAGCCCCAGCATTTT
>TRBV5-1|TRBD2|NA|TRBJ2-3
CASTSGSTDTQYF
TGCGCCAGCACCAGCGGGAGTACAGATACGCAGTATTTT
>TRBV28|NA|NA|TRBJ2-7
CASSLPPGGTYEQYF
TGTGCCAGCAGTTTACCCCCAGGGGGGACCTACGAGCAGTACTTC
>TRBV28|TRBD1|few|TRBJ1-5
CASSSPPDRGGRVSNQPQHF
TGTGCCAGCAGTTCCCCTCCTGACAGGGGAGGGAGAGTCAGCAATCAGCCCCAGCATTTT
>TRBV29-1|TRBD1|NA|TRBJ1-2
CSTLGQGAYGYTF
TGCAGCACGTTAGGACAGGGGGCCTATGGCTACACCTTC
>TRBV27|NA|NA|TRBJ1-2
CASRVQGTGYTF
TGTGCCAGCAGGGTGCAGGGAACTGGCTACACCTTC
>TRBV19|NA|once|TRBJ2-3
CASSHAGGTTDTQYF
TGTGCCAGTAGTCACGCAGGAGGAACCACAGATACGCAGTATTTT
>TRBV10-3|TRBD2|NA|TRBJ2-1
CAISEVTSGSSEFF
TGTGCCATCAGTGAGGTCACTAGCGGGAGTTCAGAGTTCTTC
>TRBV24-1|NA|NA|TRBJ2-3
CATSTSSTDTQYF
TGTGCCACCTCTACCTCTAGCACAGATACGCAGTATTTT
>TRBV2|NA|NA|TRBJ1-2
CASSVRETNYGYTF
TGTGCCAGCAGTGTACGGGAGACTAACTATGGCTACACCTTC
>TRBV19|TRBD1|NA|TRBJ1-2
CASSSGTDLSLNGYTF
TGTGCCAGTAGTTCCGGGACAGACTTATCACTCAATGGCTACACCTTC
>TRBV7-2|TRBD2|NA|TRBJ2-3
CASSLTSGNSDTQYF
TGTGCCAGCAGCTTGACTAGCGGGAATTCAGATACGCAGTATTTT
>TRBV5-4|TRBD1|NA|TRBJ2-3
CASSLGGQSSTDTQYF
TGTGCCAGCAGCTTGGGGGGACAGTCAAGCACAGATACGCAGTATTTT
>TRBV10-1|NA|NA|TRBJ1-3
CASSESPGTQGNTIYF
TGCGCCAGCAGTGAATCTCCCGGGACACAGGGAAACACCATATATTTT
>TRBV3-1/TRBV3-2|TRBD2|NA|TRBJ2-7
CASTSGGTSGYEQYF
TGTGCCAGCACTTCAGGGGGGACTAGCGGCTACGAGCAGTACTTC
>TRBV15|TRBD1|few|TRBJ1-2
CATSRDKGRTGLNYGYTF
TGTGCCACCAGCAGAGATAAGGGCCGGACAGGGCTTAACTATGGCTACACCTTC
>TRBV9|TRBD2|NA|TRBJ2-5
CASSVSGSGGVGQETQYF
TGTGCCAGCAGCGTTAGCGGGAGCGGGGGCGTAGGGCAAGAGACCCAGTACTTC
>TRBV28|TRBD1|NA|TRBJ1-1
CASREQGAQGTEAFF
TGTGCCAGCAGGGAACAGGGGGCGCAGGGCACTGAAGCTTTCTTT
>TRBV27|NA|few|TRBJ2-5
CASSLPPQGQETQYF
TGTGCCAGCAGTTTACCGCCCCAGGGTCAAGAGACCCAGTACTTC
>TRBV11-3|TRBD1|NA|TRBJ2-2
CASTLQGGGNTGELFF
TGTGCCAGCACCCTACAAGGGGGCGGAAACACCGGGGAGCTGTTTTTT
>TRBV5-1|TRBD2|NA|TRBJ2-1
CASSSYGTSGSNYNEQFF
TGCGCCAGCAGCTCTTACGGGACTAGCGGGAGTAACTACAATGAGCAGTTCTTC
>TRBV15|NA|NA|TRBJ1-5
CATTRGGNSNQPQHF
TGTGCCACCACCCGAGGAGGCAATAGCAATCAGCCCCAGCATTTT
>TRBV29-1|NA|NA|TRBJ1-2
CSVEDLTGNYGYTF
TGCAGCGTTGAAGACCTTACAGGGAACTATGGCTACACCTTC
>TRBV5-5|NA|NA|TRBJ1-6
CASSLEWRSPLHF
TGTGCCAGCAGCCTTGAATGGCGGTCACCCCTCCACTTT
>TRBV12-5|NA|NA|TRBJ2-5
CASGFTPAVETQYF
TGTGCTAGTGGTTTTACCCCAGCGGTGGAGACCCAGTACTTC
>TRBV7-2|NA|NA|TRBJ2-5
CASGNWETQYF
TGTGCCAGCGGCAATTGGGAGACCCAGTACTTC